The clone carrying this T cell receptor (beta chain) was seen a handful of times. Antigen specificity is unknown. The data were taken from a study of human T cells and chemical hapten exposure. Findings of the study overall: A positive correlation with patch test score was shown by PT1 expanded TCR counts.

As processed by the authors: Across samples, TCR counts had a median of approximately 100,000 and ranged from about 23,224 to 690,600. TCRdb called the RACE reads again in MiXCR, with one record for every CDR3 protein. The V and J calls, along with clone size, are taken from TCRdb and not from the paper's own processing. The sample consists of some 250,000 distinct CDR3 sequences, just under 8% of them appearing once. Germline V lookup: CDR1 SGDLS, CDR2 YYNGEE. The ends were cut back, 0 bases at V and 6 bases at J, with 16 bases in the middle. The CDR3 length is 16 residues. Indicated time point: pre-sensitization, week 0. As to treatment: therapeutic diphenylcyclopropenone sensitization with weekly scalp DPC. Patches went on only after blood had been drawn each time.

Here the sequenced sample was whole blood, taken in connection with sensitization to the hapten diphenylcyclopropenone (DPC). The source is a man younger than 35 with alopecia areata. Some clones in this sample may be carry-over from other donors' samples. The V call is TRBV9, the J call TRBJ2-1, with D perhaps matching TRBD1 (5 bases). Written as DNA, the CDR3 is TGTGCCAGCAGCGTAGGCATGGCCCAGGGCCGCAATGAGCAGTTCTTC. It translates to CASSVGMAQGRNEQFF.